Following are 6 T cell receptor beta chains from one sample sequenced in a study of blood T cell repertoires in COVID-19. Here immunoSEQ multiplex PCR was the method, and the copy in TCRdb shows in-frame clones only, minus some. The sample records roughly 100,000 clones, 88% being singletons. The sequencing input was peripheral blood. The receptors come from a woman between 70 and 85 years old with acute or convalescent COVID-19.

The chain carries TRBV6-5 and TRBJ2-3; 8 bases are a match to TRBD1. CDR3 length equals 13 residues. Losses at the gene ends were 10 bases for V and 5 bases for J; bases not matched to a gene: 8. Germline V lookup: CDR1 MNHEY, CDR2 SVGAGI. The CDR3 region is CATSRDRIDTQYF. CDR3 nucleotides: TGTGCCACCTCCCGGGACAGGATAGATACGCAGTATTTT.

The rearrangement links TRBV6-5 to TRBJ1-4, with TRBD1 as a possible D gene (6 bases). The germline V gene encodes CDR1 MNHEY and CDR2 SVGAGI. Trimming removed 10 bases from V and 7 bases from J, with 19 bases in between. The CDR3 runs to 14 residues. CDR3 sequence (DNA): TGTGCCACCAGATTACAGGGTCGGGGTGAAAAACTGTTTTTT. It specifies CATRLQGRGEKLFF.

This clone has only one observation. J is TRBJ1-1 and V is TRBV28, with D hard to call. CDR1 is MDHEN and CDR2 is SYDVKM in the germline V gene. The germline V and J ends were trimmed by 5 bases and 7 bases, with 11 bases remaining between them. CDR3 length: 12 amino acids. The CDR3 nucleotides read TGTGCCAGCAGTCCCGACAACTTTGAAGCTTTCTTT. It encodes CASSPDNFEAFF.

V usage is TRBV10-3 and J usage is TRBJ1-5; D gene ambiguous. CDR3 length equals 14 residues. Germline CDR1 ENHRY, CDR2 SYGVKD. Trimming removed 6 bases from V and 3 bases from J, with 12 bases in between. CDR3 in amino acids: CAISRDEYNQPQHF. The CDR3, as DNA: TGTGCCATCAGCCGCGATGAATACAATCAGCCCCAGCATTTT.

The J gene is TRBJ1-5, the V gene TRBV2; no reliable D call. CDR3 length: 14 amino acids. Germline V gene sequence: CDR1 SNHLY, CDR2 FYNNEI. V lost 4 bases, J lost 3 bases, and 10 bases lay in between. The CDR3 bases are TGTGCCAGCAGTGTCTCGGGAATCAATCAGCCCCAGCATTTT. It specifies CASSVSGINQPQHF. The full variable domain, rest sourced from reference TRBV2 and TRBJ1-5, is EPEVTQTPSHQVTQMGQEVILRCVPISNHLYFYWYRQILGQKVEFLVSFYNNEISEKSEIFDDQFSVERPDGSNFTLKIRSTKLEDSAMYFCASSVSGINQPQHFGDGTRLSIL.

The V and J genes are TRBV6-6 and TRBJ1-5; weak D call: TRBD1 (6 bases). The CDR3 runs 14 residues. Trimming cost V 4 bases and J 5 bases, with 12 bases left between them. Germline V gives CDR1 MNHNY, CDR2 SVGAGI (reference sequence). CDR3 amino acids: CASSSRDNDQPQHF. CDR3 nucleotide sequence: TGTGCCAGCAGTTCCCGGGACAACGATCAGCCCCAGCATTTT.